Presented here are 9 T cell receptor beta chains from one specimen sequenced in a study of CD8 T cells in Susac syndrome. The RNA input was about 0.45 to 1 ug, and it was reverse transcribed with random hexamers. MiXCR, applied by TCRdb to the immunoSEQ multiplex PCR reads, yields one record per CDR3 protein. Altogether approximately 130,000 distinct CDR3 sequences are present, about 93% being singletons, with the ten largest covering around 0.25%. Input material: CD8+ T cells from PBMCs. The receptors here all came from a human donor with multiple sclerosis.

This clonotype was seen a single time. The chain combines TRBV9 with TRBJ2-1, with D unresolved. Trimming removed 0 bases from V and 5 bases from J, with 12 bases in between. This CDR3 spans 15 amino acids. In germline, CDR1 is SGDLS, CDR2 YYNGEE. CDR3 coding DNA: TGTGCCAGCAGCGTAGTATGGGGATCCAACAATGAGCAGTTCTTC. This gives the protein CASSVVWGSNNEQFF.

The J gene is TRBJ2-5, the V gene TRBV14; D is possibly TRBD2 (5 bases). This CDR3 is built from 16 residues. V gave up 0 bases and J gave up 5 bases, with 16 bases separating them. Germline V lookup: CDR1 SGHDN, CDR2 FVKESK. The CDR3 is CASSQERVQAAETQYF. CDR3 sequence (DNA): TGTGCCAGCAGCCAAGAGAGGGTCCAAGCGGCGGAGACCCAGTACTTC.

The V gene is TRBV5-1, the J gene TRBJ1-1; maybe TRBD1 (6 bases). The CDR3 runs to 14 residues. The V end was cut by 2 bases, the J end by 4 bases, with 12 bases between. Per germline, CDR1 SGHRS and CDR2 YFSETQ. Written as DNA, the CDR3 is TGCGCCAGCAGCTTAGGGGGTTACGGCACTGAAGCTTTCTTT. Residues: CASSLGGYGTEAFF.

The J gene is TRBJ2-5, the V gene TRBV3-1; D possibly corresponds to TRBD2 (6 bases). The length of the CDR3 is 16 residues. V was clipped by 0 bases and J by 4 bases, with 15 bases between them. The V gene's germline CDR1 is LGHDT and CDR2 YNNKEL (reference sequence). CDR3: CASSQDLEPGGETQYF. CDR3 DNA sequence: TGTGCCAGCAGCCAAGATCTCGAGCCCGGGGGAGAGACCCAGTACTTC.

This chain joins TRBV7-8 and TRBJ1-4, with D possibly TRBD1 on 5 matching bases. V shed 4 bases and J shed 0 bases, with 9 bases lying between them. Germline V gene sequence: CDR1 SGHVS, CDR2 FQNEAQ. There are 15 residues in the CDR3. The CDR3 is CASSSRVATNEKLFF. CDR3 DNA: TGTGCCAGCAGCTCCAGGGTTGCAACTAATGAAAAACTGTTTTTT. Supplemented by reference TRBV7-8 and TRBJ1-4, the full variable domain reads GAGVSQSPRYKVAKRGQDVALRCDPISGHVSLFWYQQALGQGPEFLTYFQNEAQLDKSGLPSDRFFAERPEGSVSTLKIQRTQQEDSAVYLCASSSRVATNEKLFFGSGTQLSVL.

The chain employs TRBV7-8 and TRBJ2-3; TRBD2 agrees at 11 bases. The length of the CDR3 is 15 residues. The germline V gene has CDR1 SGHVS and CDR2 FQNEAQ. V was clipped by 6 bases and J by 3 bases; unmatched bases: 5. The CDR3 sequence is CASSLTSGTTDTQYF. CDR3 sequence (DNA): TGTGCCAGCAGTCTGACTAGCGGGACGACAGATACGCAGTATTTT.

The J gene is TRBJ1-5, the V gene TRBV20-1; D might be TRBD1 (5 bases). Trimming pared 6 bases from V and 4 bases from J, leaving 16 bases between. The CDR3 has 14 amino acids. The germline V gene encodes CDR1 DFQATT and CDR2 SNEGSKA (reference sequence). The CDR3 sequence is CSAPGFEGNQPQHF. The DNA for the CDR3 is TGCAGTGCGCCAGGTTTTGAGGGGAATCAGCCCCAGCATTTT.

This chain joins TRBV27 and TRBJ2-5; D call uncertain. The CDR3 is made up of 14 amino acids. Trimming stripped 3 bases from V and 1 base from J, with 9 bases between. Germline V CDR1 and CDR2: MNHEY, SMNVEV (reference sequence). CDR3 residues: CASSFVRPQETQYF. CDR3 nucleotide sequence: TGTGCCAGCAGTTTTGTGCGGCCCCAAGAGACCCAGTACTTC.

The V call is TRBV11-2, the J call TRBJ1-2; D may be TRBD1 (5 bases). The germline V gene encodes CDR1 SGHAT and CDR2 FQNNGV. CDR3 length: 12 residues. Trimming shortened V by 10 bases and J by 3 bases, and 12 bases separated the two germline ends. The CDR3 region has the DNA TGTGCCACCTCGTGGGGGGACTATGGCTACACCTTC. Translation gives CATSWGDYGYTF. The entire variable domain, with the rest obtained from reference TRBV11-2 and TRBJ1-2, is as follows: EAGVAQSPRYKIIEKRQSVAFWCNPISGHATLYWYQQILGQGPKLLIQFQNNGVVDDSQLPKDRFSAERLKGVDSTLKIQPAKLEDSAVYLCATSWGDYGYTFGSGTRLTVV.